The sequence of this TCR beta chain was determined in a study of OX40 agonist ivuxolimab in advanced cancers. Overall study: A mean age of roughly 60 years, range roughly 23 to 85, was recorded, and about 83% were male.

Using immunoSEQ multiplex PCR, the repertoire was profiled, and TCRdb retains in-frame clones only, with some absent. The table records some 17,000 clones, 85% to 90% of them present only once. With baseline, cycle 4 day 1, and cycle 7 day 1 as timepoints, blood was sampled. The CDR3 is 14 amino acids. CDR1 and CDR2 (germline): SGHDN, FVKESK. V gene TRBV14 combines with J gene TRBJ2-5; D is possibly TRBD1 (6 bases). Matching the DNA end better, TRBJ2-7 makes the J call doubtful. This sequence originates from an adult with an advanced solid tumor such as melanoma, head and neck, liver or kidney cancer. This sample comprised CD4+ or CD8+ T cells sorted from blood, obtained in a trial of the OX40 agonist ivuxolimab. In DNA, the CDR3 is TGTGCCAGCAGCCCAGGGGCAGGCCCCTACGAGCAGTACTTC. This codes for CASSPGAGPYEQYF.